The 25 T cell receptor beta chains presented below share a single source sample, sequenced in a study of T cells in Graves' hyperthyroidism and ophthalmopathy. Researchers amplified the TCR beta CDR3 regions from RNA transcripts. In the first-round RT-PCR of the TCR CDR3, the HTBI primer set was used. TCRdb reprocessed the multiplex PCR reads via MiXCR and lists one record per CDR3 protein. The sample gives 350,000 or so distinct CDR3 sequences, less than 20% of which show up once; around 16% is in the top ten. The sequencing input was blood. These receptors were collected from a middle-aged woman with Graves' ophthalmopathy.

This clonotype was recorded many times. V gene TRBV6-1 combines with J gene TRBJ1-5; TRBD1 matches at 7 bases. J lost 2 bases, V lost 2 bases, and 9 bases had no gene match. The CDR3 spans 17 residues. In germline, CDR1 is MNHNS, CDR2 SASEGT. In DNA, the CDR3 is TGTGCCAGCAGTGAAAGACAGGGCATAGGCGGCAATCAGCCCCAGCATTTT. It yields the protein CASSERQGIGGNQPQHF.

This clonotype was seen at least ten times. The chain employs TRBV6-1 and TRBJ1-5; TRBD1 might be the D (5 bases). CDR1 and CDR2 from the germline V gene are MNHNS and SASEGT. V lost 6 bases and J 5 bases, leaving 17 bases between the germline ends. The CDR3 contains 15 residues. The CDR3 DNA reads TGTGCCAGCAGCACCTACTGGGGGACGGATCAGCCCCAGCATTTT. It specifies CASSTYWGTDQPQHF.

This clonotype came up many times. The gene calls are TRBV30 and TRBJ2-7; D perhaps matches TRBD1 (5 bases). CDR1 is GTSNPN and CDR2 is SVGIG in the germline V gene (reference sequence). The CDR3 has 13 residues. V was clipped by 1 base and J by 5 bases, with 12 bases between them. In nucleotides, the CDR3 is TGTGCCTGGAGTGGGCGATCAGGGAACGAGCAGTACTTC. This sequence encodes CAWSGRSGNEQYF.

This chain joins TRBV5-1 and TRBJ1-5, with 10 nucleotides matching TRBD1. In germline, CDR1 is SGHRS, CDR2 YFSETQ. The CDR3 length is 16 residues. V lost 4 bases to trimming and J lost 5 bases; unmatched junction nucleotides: 9. This CDR3 is CASSPRDRGDDQPQHF. In DNA form, the CDR3 reads TGCGCCAGCAGCCCCCGGGACAGGGGAGACGATCAGCCCCAGCATTTT.

This clonotype was found a few times. The chain uses TRBV7-8 and TRBJ2-5; D unresolved. V was trimmed by 7 bases and J by 4 bases, leaving 25 bases between them. The germline V gene has CDR1 SGHVS and CDR2 FQNEAQ. The CDR3 contains 17 residues. This CDR3 reads CASTPFAGKGTGETQYF. In nucleotides, the CDR3 is TGTGCCAGCACCCCCTTCGCTGGAAAGGGAACGGGAGAGACCCAGTACTTC.

This clonotype came up many times. The rearrangement uses TRBV30 and TRBJ1-2; TRBD1 matches 10 bases. Germline V gene sequence: CDR1 GTSNPN, CDR2 SVGIG (reference sequence). The ends lost 1 base at V and 7 bases at J; junction bases unmatched: 3. The CDR3 spans 13 residues. The CDR3 loop is CAWSATGGSGYTF. The CDR3 nucleotides are TGTGCCTGGAGTGCGACAGGGGGCTCTGGCTACACCTTC.

Ten or more counts support this clonotype. V gene TRBV19 combines with J gene TRBJ1-2, with D possibly matching TRBD1 (5 bases). V lost 3 bases and J lost 6, with 11 bases in between. CDR3 length equals 13 residues. Looked up from germline, CDR1 is LNHDA and CDR2 is SQIVND (reference sequence). CDR3 region: CASSIEQGHGYTF. As DNA, the CDR3 is TGTGCCAGTAGTATTGAGCAGGGTCATGGCTACACCTTC.

Ten or more counts support this clonotype. V gene TRBV6-1 combines with J gene TRBJ2-7, with D possibly called TRBD1 or TRBD2 (8 bases each). The CDR3 has 15 amino acids. CDR1 is MNHNS and CDR2 is SASEGT in the germline V gene. Trimming removed 7 bases from V and 0 bases from J, with 16 bases in between. CDR3 sequence: CASTGGGTGSYEQYF. CDR3 sequence (DNA): TGTGCCAGCACCGGGGGGGGGACAGGCTCCTACGAGCAGTACTTC.

In this sample, this clonotype turned up many times. The chain recombines TRBV28 with TRBJ2-7; the D call may be TRBD1 or TRBD2 (7 bases each). The CDR3 has 15 residues. V lost 6 bases and J 4 bases, leaving 19 bases between the germline ends. In germline, CDR1 is MDHEN, CDR2 SYDVKM. CDR3 region: CASSPGGGGSYEQYF. CDR3 bases: TGTGCCAGCAGCCCCGGGGGAGGGGGCTCGTACGAGCAGTACTTC.

The J gene is TRBJ2-7, the V gene TRBV6-2 or TRBV6-3, with 7 nucleotides matching TRBD2. The CDR3 is made up of 18 amino acids. CDR1 is MNHEY and CDR2 is SVGEGT in the germline V gene. The V gene end was trimmed by 4 bases and the J gene end by 2 bases; junction bases not matched to a gene: 17. CDR3 region: CASSLSGRGGSTPYEQYF. DNA of the CDR3: TGTGCCAGCAGTTTGTCGGGAAGAGGCGGGAGCACGCCCTACGAGCAGTACTTC.

The chain links TRBV11-1 to TRBJ1-2, with a possible D match to TRBD1 (5 bases). This CDR3 comprises 16 residues. Germline-derived CDR1 and CDR2 are SGHAT and FQDESV (reference sequence). The V end was cut by 1 base, the J end by 5 bases, with 17 bases between. Here the CDR3 DNA reads TGTGCCAGCAGCTTAGTTGGAGGCAGGCAGGGATATGGCTACACCTTC. The encoded protein is CASSLVGGRQGYGYTF.

This clonotype occurred many times. This chain joins TRBV20-1 and TRBJ2-7; 8 bases agree with TRBD2. The CDR3 is made up of 13 amino acids. With 6 bases clipped from V and 5 bases from J, the junction kept 9 bases outside the gene matches. Germline V gene lookup returns CDR1 DFQATT and CDR2 SNEGSKA (reference sequence). Here the CDR3 DNA reads TGCAGTGCGGGTTTTAGCGGGAAGAACGAGCAGTACTTC. It codes for CSAGFSGKNEQYF.

This clonotype has at least ten counts. The rearrangement links TRBV6-2 or TRBV6-3 to TRBJ1-2; D unresolved. CDR3 length: 13 amino acids. The V end was cut by 3 bases, the J end by 3 bases, with 8 bases between. Per the germline V gene, CDR1 is MNHEY and CDR2 is SVGEGT. The CDR3, as DNA: TGTGCCAGCAGTTATGGGAAGGACTATGGCTACACCTTC. Translating gives CASSYGKDYGYTF.

This chain uses TRBV11-2 with TRBJ2-7; unclear D gene. Germline V gene lookup returns CDR1 SGHAT and CDR2 FQNNGV. Trimming removed 6 bases at V and 4 bases at J, with 16 bases between. This CDR3 is 14 amino acids long. The DNA for the CDR3 is TGTGCCAGCAGTCCAGGTGGGGTAGTTTACGAGCAGTACTTC. Its protein is CASSPGGVVYEQYF. The full variable domain, its missing parts supplied by reference TRBV11-2 and TRBJ2-7, is EAGVAQSPRYKIIEKRQSVAFWCNPISGHATLYWYQQILGQGPKLLIQFQNNGVVDDSQLPKDRFSAERLKGVDSTLKIQPAKLEDSAVYLCASSPGGVVYEQYFGPGTRLTVT.

V usage is TRBV7-8 and J usage is TRBJ1-2, with D perhaps TRBD1 (5 bases). V was shortened by 0 bases and J by 6 bases, with 17 bases between the two germline ends. There are 16 residues in the CDR3. Germline CDR1 SGHVS, CDR2 FQNEAQ. The CDR3 region is CASSLALTGRLNGYTF. In DNA, the CDR3 is TGTGCCAGCAGCTTAGCCCTGACGGGACGCCTGAATGGCTACACCTTC.

This clonotype was seen at least ten times. The chain employs TRBV2 and TRBJ1-6; D gene uncertain. Between the trimmed V and J ends, which lost 4 bases and 6 bases, there was a span of 7 bases. CDR1 and CDR2 from the germline V gene are SNHLY and FYNNEI. This CDR3 region has 13 residues. DNA of the CDR3: TGTGCCAGCAGTGGGGAACTTAATTCACCCCTCCACTTT. Its protein is CASSGELNSPLHF.

This clonotype was counted many times. The V and J genes are TRBV11-2 and TRBJ2-7, with 8 bases fitting TRBD2. Trimming cost V 1 base and J 0 bases; bases outside gene matches: 5. CDR3 length equals 16 residues. Germline CDR1 and CDR2: SGHAT and FQNNGV. In DNA, the CDR3 is TGTGCCAGCAGCTTAGTTACGGGACTAGGCTCCTACGAGCAGTACTTC. As protein: CASSLVTGLGSYEQYF.

V gene TRBV5-1 combines with J gene TRBJ1-2; 8 bases are shared with TRBD1. CDR1 and CDR2 from the germline V gene are SGHRS and YFSETQ. The CDR3 loop spans 15 amino acids. Trimming cost V 4 bases and J 8 bases; bases outside gene matches: 13. CDR3 coding DNA: TGCGCCAGCAGCGGCTGGACAGGGCCCCTTCGGGGCTACACCTTC. Translation gives CASSGWTGPLRGYTF.

This clonotype came up a few times. The chain recombines TRBV5-1 with TRBJ2-1; 9 nucleotides line up with TRBD2. Germline CDR1 reads SGHRS; CDR2 reads YFSETQ. After removal of 0 bases from V and 2 bases from J, the junction contained 9 bases not matched to a gene. The CDR3 totals 18 residues. The CDR3 DNA reads as TGCGCCAGCAGCTTGGTAAGCCCGACTAGCGGAGCCTACAATGAGCAGTTCTTC. Protein: CASSLVSPTSGAYNEQFF.

The sample holds many counts of this clonotype. The rearrangement links TRBV6-5 to TRBJ1-1; the D gene is possibly TRBD1 (5 bases). Between the trimmed V and J ends, which lost 6 bases and 7 bases, there was a span of 12 bases. This CDR3 comprises 12 residues. Per the germline V gene, CDR1 is MNHEY and CDR2 is SVGAGI. The CDR3 spells CASRPNQGEAFF. The DNA of the CDR3 is TGTGCCAGCAGGCCTAACCAGGGTGAAGCTTTCTTT.

This clonotype was picked up many times. The chain joins TRBV20-1 to TRBJ2-5; D is unclear. The CDR3 consists of 16 residues. The V end lost 0 bases, the J end lost 3 bases, and 17 bases lay between the germline ends. CDR1 and CDR2 (germline): DFQATT, SNEGSKA (reference sequence). The CDR3 loop reads CSARDLQPLTKETQYF. The DNA for the CDR3 is TGCAGTGCTAGAGATCTCCAACCCCTCACCAAAGAGACCCAGTACTTC.

This clonotype was counted many times. This chain links TRBV12-3 or TRBV12-4 with TRBJ1-1, with no clear D. The CDR3 covers 12 residues. V was pared by 1 base and J by 9 bases, with 9 bases between. The CDR3 sequence: CASSLVRSQAFF. CDR3 DNA sequence: TGTGCCAGCAGTTTAGTCAGGAGTCAAGCTTTCTTT.

This clonotype was recorded many times. This sequence joins TRBV19 and TRBJ1-5, with a tentative D call TRBD1 (6 bases). The V and J ends lost 5 bases and 6 bases respectively, with 17 bases between them. CDR1 is LNHDA, CDR2 SQIVND, per germline (reference sequence). The CDR3 contains 15 residues. In DNA form, the CDR3 reads TGTGCCAGTAGTTCCCGACAGGATCTGGGTCAGCCCCAGCATTTT. Protein: CASSSRQDLGQPQHF.

There are many counts of this clonotype. Its ends do not fully match the called genes, so a read error is possible. V usage is TRBV20-1 and J usage is TRBJ2-7; 8 nucleotides match TRBD1. Germline V gene data show CDR1 as DFQATT and CDR2 as SNEGSKA (reference sequence). The CDR3 totals 15 residues. The CDR3 here is CSAHPSGQGFYERYF. For the CDR3, the DNA is TGCAGTGCCCACCCATCCGGACAGGGATTCTACGAGCGGTACTTC.

This clonotype was detected many times. This sequence joins TRBV29-1 and TRBJ2-7, with 7 bases fitting TRBD1. Germline V gene lookup returns CDR1 SQVTM and CDR2 ANQGSEA. V gave up 6 bases and J gave up 3 bases; unmatched junction bases: 8. The CDR3 covers 13 residues. CDR3 sequence: CSVAGTEHYEQYF. CDR3 sequence (DNA): TGCAGCGTAGCCGGGACAGAACACTACGAGCAGTACTTC.